This record looks at one T cell receptor beta chain sequence and its context. Its target is unknown. These data are taken from a study of T cell repertoires and HLA-DP antigens. Deep-resolution sequencing targeted approximately 200,000 T cell genomes in pre-culture CD4+ samples. Sequenced by immunoSEQ multiplex PCR; TCRdb stores in-frame clones only, minus some. The table has fewer than 75,000 clones, just under 80% seen once. V lost 11 bases and J lost 3; bases outside the gene matches: 3. The CDR3 is 12 amino acids. Germline assignment: CDR1 LNHDA and CDR2 SQIVND (reference sequence). The gene calls are TRBV19 and TRBJ2-1; 8 bases align to TRBD1. The sequence was collected from a man in his 60s in good health and CMV-seronegative. Sequencing was done on a sample of CD4+ T cells from PBMCs. The chain's CDR3 is CAAGGRYNEQFF. The DNA of the CDR3 is TGTGCCGCAGGGGGCCGCTACAATGAGCAGTTCTTC.